The 16 T cell receptor beta chains listed next were all sequenced from one sample in a study of control samples from healthy donors and cancer patients. Profiling relied on immunoSEQ multiplex PCR, and the TCRdb table lists in-frame clones only, not all of them. The sample holds approximately 160,000 clones; 91% are singletons and the top ten take just over 2%. Sequenced sample: blood. These receptors were collected from a woman aged 40 to 49 in good health.

The rearrangement links TRBV19 to TRBJ1-3; perhaps TRBD1 as D (5 bases). CDR1 and CDR2 from the germline V gene are LNHDA and SQIVND (reference sequence). V was shortened by 3 bases and J by 2 bases, with 20 bases between the two germline ends. The CDR3 has 18 amino acids. CDR3: CASSIRSGRLLAGNTIYF. The CDR3 DNA reads as TGTGCCAGTAGTATTCGGTCAGGGCGTCTCCTTGCTGGAAACACCATATATTTT.

On this clone itself: The same CDR3 can be traced to other DNA sequences in this sample. The V call is TRBV5-1, the J call TRBJ2-1; D gene uncertain. The V gene's germline CDR1 is SGHRS and CDR2 YFSETQ. Between the trimmed V and J ends, which lost 0 bases and 4 bases, there was a span of 11 bases. The length of the CDR3 is 15 residues. In DNA, the CDR3 is TGCGCCAGCAGCTTGGCCGGTGGCCAGTACAATGAGCAGTTCTTC. It codes for CASSLAGGQYNEQFF.

This chain joins TRBV4-2 and TRBJ1-2; perhaps TRBD1 as D (6 bases). CDR3 length: 15 amino acids. Germline CDR1 is LGHNA and CDR2 is YNFKEQ. V was cut by 1 base and J by 1 base, with 10 bases left in between. For the CDR3, the DNA is TGTGCCAGCAGCCAAGGGGGGGGCGTTAACTATGGCTACACCTTC. Amino acids: CASSQGGGVNYGYTF.

J is TRBJ2-2 and V is TRBV10-3, with D unresolved. The V and J ends lost 6 bases and 6 bases respectively, with 8 bases between them. The CDR3 is made up of 12 amino acids. Per the germline V gene, CDR1 is ENHRY and CDR2 is SYGVKD. Here the CDR3 DNA reads TGTGCCATCAGCCCAAGGCCCGGGGAGCTGTTTTTT. Translated: CAISPRPGELFF.

In this sample, this clone turned up once. The genes are TRBV18 and TRBJ1-2, with D perhaps TRBD1 (5 bases). V shed 0 bases and J shed 6 bases, with 8 bases lying between them. The CDR3 totals 13 residues. Looked up from germline, CDR1 is KGHSH and CDR2 is LQKENI. Here the CDR3 DNA reads TGTGCCAGCTCACCACCATCCAGGGATGGCTACACCTTC. Translating it yields CASSPPSRDGYTF. The full variable domain, in which reference TRBV18 and TRBJ1-2 provide the parts outside the CDR3, is NAGVMQNPRHLVRRRGQEARLRCSPMKGHSHVYWYRQLPEEGLKFMVYLQKENIIDESGMPKERFSAEFPKEGPSILRIQQVVRGDSAAYFCASSPPSRDGYTFGSGTRLTVV.

This chain links TRBV21-1 with TRBJ1-5. TRBV21-1 corresponds to a pseudogene. CDR3 size: 16 residues. The DNA for the CDR3 is TGTGCCAGCAGGGTGGCGGACCCCAATAGCAATCAGCCCCAGCATTTT. Translation gives CASRVADPNSNQPQHF.

The rearrangement uses TRBV3-1 (or the pseudogene TRBV3-2) and TRBJ1-2, with 8 bases fitting TRBD1. The CDR3 totals 16 residues. J was trimmed by 2 bases and V by 0 bases; bases with no gene match: 5. Per the germline V gene, CDR1 is LGHDT and CDR2 is YNNKEL (reference sequence). The CDR3 reads CASSQDSYRGNYGYTF. The CDR3 DNA reads as TGTGCCAGCAGCCAAGATTCGTACAGGGGGAACTATGGCTACACCTTC.

The genes are TRBV11-2 and TRBJ1-1; D gene ambiguous. V was cut by 6 bases and J by 0 bases, with 14 bases left in between. The CDR3 extends over 15 amino acids. Germline CDR1 reads SGHAT; CDR2 reads FQNNGV. CDR3 bases: TGTGCCAGCAGAACCCTAGTCTCTATGAACACTGAAGCTTTCTTT. Translating gives CASRTLVSMNTEAFF.

The genes are TRBV5-1 and TRBJ2-1, with TRBD2 identical over 8 bases. The J segment lost 0 bases and the V segment lost 4 bases, leaving 18 bases of the junction unmatched. Germline CDR1 is SGHRS and CDR2 is YFSETQ. The CDR3 consists of 20 residues. The CDR3 coding sequence is TGCGCCAGCAGCAATTCGGACGGGACTAGGGTGTCGAGCTCCTACAATGAGCAGTTCTTC. Its translation is CASSNSDGTRVSSSYNEQFF. Drawing the rest from reference TRBV5-1 and TRBJ2-1, the complete variable domain is KAGVTQTPRYLIKTRGQQVTLSCSPISGHRSVSWYQQTPGQGLQFLFEYFSETQRNKGNFPGRFSGRQFSNSRSEMNVSTLELGDSALYLCASSNSDGTRVSSSYNEQFFGPGTRLTVL.

V gene TRBV6-5 combines with J gene TRBJ1-3, with D uncertain. Trimming took 7 bases from V and 3 from J, leaving 7 bases between them. Germline CDR1 is MNHEY and CDR2 is SVGAGI. CDR3 size: 12 residues. This CDR3 reads CASIGGGNTIYF. CDR3 sequence (DNA): TGTGCCAGCATAGGAGGTGGAAACACCATATATTTT.

The V gene is TRBV3-1 (or the pseudogene TRBV3-2), the J gene TRBJ1-1, with 7 bases matching TRBD1. Looked up from germline, CDR1 is LGHDT and CDR2 is YNNKEL (reference sequence). The CDR3 length is 15 residues. V shed 6 bases, J shed 0 bases, and the junction held 7 bases outside the gene matches. CDR3: CASRLGQALNTEAFF. The CDR3 DNA reads TGTGCCAGCAGATTAGGACAGGCCCTGAACACTGAAGCTTTCTTT.

This rearrangement joins TRBV5-1 to TRBJ2-3, with 10 bases matching TRBD2. The CDR3 runs to 17 residues. V lost 0 bases and J lost 1; bases outside the gene matches: 5. CDR1 is SGHRS, CDR2 YFSETQ, per germline. The CDR3 DNA sequence: TGCGCCAGCAGCTTGGATTTAGCGGGGGGACGCACAGATACGCAGTATTTT. Translating it yields CASSLDLAGGRTDTQYF.

The genes are TRBV29-1 and TRBJ2-1, with TRBD2 matching 9 bases. Germline V lookup: CDR1 SQVTM, CDR2 ANQGSEA. The CDR3 runs 13 residues. V shed 7 bases, J shed 9 bases, and the junction held 10 bases outside the gene matches. The CDR3 here is CSARAGGQSEQFF. DNA for the CDR3: TGCAGCGCAAGGGCGGGGGGGCAGAGTGAGCAGTTCTTC.

The chain uses TRBV27 and TRBJ1-1, with D possibly TRBD1 on 6 matching bases. The CDR3 is 14 residues long. Germline V gives CDR1 MNHEY, CDR2 SMNVEV (reference sequence). V lost 7 bases, J lost 6 bases, and 18 bases lay in between. The CDR3 DNA reads TGTGCCAGCATGGACAGTTATCCTCCGGCTGAAGCTTTCTTT. This sequence encodes CASMDSYPPAEAFF.

The V call is TRBV7-9, the J call TRBJ1-6, with 8 positions matching TRBD1. The CDR3 is 14 residues long. Per the germline V gene, CDR1 is SEHNR and CDR2 is FQNEAQ (reference sequence). The ends lost 9 bases at V and 8 bases at J; junction bases unmatched: 9. The CDR3 region has the DNA TGTGCCAGTAGGGGGGGACAGGAAGATTCACCCCTCCACTTT. This codes for CASRGGQEDSPLHF.

The sample holds a few counts of this clone. The chain is built from TRBV19 and TRBJ1-5; a weak D match, TRBD1 (6 bases). The CDR3 runs 16 residues. Germline CDR1 is LNHDA and CDR2 is SQIVND (reference sequence). Deletions cut 0 bases from V and 7 bases from J, with 16 bases between. The CDR3 nucleotides are TGTGCCAGTAGTATAGATCTGGGGGGCGCGGGCCAGCCCCAGCATTTT. This sequence encodes CASSIDLGGAGQPQHF.